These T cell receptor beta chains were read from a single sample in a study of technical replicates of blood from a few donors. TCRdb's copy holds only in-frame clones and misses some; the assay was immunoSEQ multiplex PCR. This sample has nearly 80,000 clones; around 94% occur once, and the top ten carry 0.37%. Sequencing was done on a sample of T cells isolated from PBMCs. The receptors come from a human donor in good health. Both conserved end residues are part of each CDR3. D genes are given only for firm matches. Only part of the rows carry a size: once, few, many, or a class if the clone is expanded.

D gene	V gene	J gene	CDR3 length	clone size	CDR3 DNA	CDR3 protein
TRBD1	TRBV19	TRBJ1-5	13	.	TGTGCCAGTGGACAGGGAGCAAATCAGCCCCAGCATTTT	CASGQGANQPQHF
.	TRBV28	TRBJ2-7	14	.	TGTGCCAGCAGTTTTAGGTGGCAGGGAGGCGAGCAGTACTTC	CASSFRWQGGEQYF
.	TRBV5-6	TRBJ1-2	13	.	TGTGCCAGCAGCTTGCCGGAGGCGATTGGCTACACCTTC	CASSLPEAIGYTF
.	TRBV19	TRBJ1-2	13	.	TGTGCCAGTACATCTCACAGTTTCTATGGCTACACCTTC	CASTSHSFYGYTF
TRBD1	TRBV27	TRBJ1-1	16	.	TGTGCCAGCAGTTTATTCCTCGGGACAGGGAACACTGAAGCTTTCTTT	CASSLFLGTGNTEAFF
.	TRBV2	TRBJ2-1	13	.	TGTGCCAGATTGAAACAGCACCACAATGAGCAGTTCTTC	CARLKQHHNEQFF
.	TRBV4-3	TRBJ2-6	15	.	TGCGCCAGCAGCCACGGGGGCTCTGGGGCCAACGTCCTGACTTTC	CASSHGGSGANVLTF
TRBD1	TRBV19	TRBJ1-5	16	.	TGTGCCAGTAGTAATCAAGGGGGCGCAGGAGGTCAGCCCCAGCATTTT	CASSNQGGAGGQPQHF
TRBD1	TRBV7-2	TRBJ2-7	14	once	TGTGCCAGCAGCTTAGTACAGGGGGCCTACGAGCAGTACTTC	CASSLVQGAYEQYF
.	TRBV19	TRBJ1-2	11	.	TGTGCCAGTAGCCAGGGTGATGGCTACACCTTC	CASSQGDGYTF
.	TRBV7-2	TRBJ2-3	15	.	TGTGCCAGCAGCTTAGGGGGGACTAGCACAGATACGCAGTATTTT	CASSLGGTSTDTQYF
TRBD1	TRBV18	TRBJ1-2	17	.	TGTGCCAGCTCATGGACTACAGGGGGCGGAGGGGACTATGGCTACACCTTC	CASSWTTGGGGDYGYTF
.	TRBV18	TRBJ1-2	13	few	TGTGCCAGCTCGCCCGGGACTGCTTATGGCTACACCTTC	CASSPGTAYGYTF
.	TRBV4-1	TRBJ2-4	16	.	TGCGCCAGCAGCCACCGAGCGGGCGAGGACAAAAACATTCAGTACTTC	CASSHRAGEDKNIQYF
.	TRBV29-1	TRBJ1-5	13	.	TGCAGCGTTGAAATGGGGGGGGATCAGCCCCAGCATTTT	CSVEMGGDQPQHF
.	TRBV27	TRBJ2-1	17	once	TGTGCCAGCAGTTTATTCGCGGGTCGTAGCTCCTACAATGAGCAGTTCTTC	CASSLFAGRSSYNEQFF
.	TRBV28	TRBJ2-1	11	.	TGTGCCACCCGGTCCCCCCGGGAGCAGTTCTTC	CATRSPREQFF
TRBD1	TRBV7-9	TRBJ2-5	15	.	TGTGCCAGCAGCTTAGTGCAGGGGGCGAAAGAGACCCAGTACTTC	CASSLVQGAKETQYF
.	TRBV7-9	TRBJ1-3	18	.	TGTGCCAGCAGCCCTAGAGGGGACTACCAGGGCTCAGGAAACACCATATATTTT	CASSPRGDYQGSGNTIYF
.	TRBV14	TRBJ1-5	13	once	TGTGCCAGCAGCCCGTACAGGTATCAGCCCCAGCATTTT	CASSPYRYQPQHF
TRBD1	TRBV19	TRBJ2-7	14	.	TGTGCCAGTAGTATCGGGGACAGCTCCTACGAGCAGTACTTC	CASSIGDSSYEQYF
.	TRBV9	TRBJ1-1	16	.	TGTGCCAGCAGCGTAGAGGGGGAGGGTTTGCACACTGAAGCTTTCTTT	CASSVEGEGLHTEAFF
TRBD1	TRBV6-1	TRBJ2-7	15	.	TGTGCCAGCAGTGAAGGACAGGGGGCAATATACGAGCAGTACTTC	CASSEGQGAIYEQYF
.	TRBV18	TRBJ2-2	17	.	TGTGCCAGCTCACCAGAGGCGGGGGCGCCCAACACCGGGGAGCTGTTTTTT	CASSPEAGAPNTGELFF
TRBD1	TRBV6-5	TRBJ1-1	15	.	TGTGCCAGCAGGCAAACAGGGGATGCGAACACTGAAGCTTTCTTT	CASRQTGDANTEAFF
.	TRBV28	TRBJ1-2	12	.	TGTGCCACCCTAGGCGGGATGGGAGGCTACACCTTC	CATLGGMGGYTF
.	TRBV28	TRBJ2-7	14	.	TGTGCCAGCAGTGCTGGACAAGCTACCTACGAGCAGTACTTC	CASSAGQATYEQYF
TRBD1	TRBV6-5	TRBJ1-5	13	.	TGTGCCAGCAGTCCGGACAGGGGGCAGCCCCAGCATTTT	CASSPDRGQPQHF
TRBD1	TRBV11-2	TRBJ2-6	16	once	TGTGCCAGCAGCACTATAGGACAGGCTGGGGCCAACGTCCTGACTTTC	CASSTIGQAGANVLTF
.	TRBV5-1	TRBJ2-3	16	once	TGCGCCAGTTCCGGCGGGACTAAGGGGGGCACAGATACGCAGTATTTT	CASSGGTKGGTDTQYF
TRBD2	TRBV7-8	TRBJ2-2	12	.	TGTGGCCTAGCGGGAGTCTACGGGGAGCTGTTTTTT	CGLAGVYGELFF
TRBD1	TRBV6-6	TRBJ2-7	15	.	TGTGCCAGCAGAGCCGGGACAGGGAGCTCCTACGAGCAGTACTTC	CASRAGTGSSYEQYF
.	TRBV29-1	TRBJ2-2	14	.	TGCAGCGTCGGCCTGGGCTTGCGTAGCGGGGAGCTGTTTTTT	CSVGLGLRSGELFF
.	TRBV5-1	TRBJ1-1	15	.	TGCGCCAGCAGCTTGACGGGACACCAGAACACTGAAGCTTTCTTT	CASSLTGHQNTEAFF
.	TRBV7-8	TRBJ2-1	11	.	TGTGCCAGCAGCGACACTAGGGAGCAGTTCTTC	CASSDTREQFF
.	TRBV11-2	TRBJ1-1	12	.	TGTGCCAGCAGCTTCGGAGTCACTGAAGCTTTCTTT	CASSFGVTEAFF
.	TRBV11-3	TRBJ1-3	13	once	TGTGCCAGCAGCATTAGCTCTGGAAACACCATATATTTT	CASSISSGNTIYF
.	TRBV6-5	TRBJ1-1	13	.	TGTGCCAGCAGCCGAGGGTCGGGCACTGAAGCTTTCTTT	CASSRGSGTEAFF
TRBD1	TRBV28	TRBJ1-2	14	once	TGTGCCAGCTTCGGACAGGGGAAAATATGGGGCTACACCTTC	CASFGQGKIWGYTF
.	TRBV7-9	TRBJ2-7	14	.	TGTGCCAGCAGCCGTTCTAGCAGCTCCTACGAGCAGTACTTC	CASSRSSSSYEQYF
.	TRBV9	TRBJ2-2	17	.	TGTGCCAGCAGCACCCACCCTCTAGCTTCAAACACCGGGGAGCTGTTTTTT	CASSTHPLASNTGELFF
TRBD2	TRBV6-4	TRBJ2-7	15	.	TGTGCCAGCAGTGACTCGGCTGGGACTAGCTACGAGCAGTACTTC	CASSDSAGTSYEQYF
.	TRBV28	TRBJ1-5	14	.	TGTGCCAGCAGTTTCCCAGGGTTTAATCAGCCCCAGCATTTT	CASSFPGFNQPQHF
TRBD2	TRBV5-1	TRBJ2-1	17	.	TGCGCCAGCAGCTTCCTCGCCGGGACTAGCGCCTACAATGAGCAGTTCTTC	CASSFLAGTSAYNEQFF
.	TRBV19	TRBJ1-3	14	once	TGTGCCAGTAGTACAGGTGGCTCGGGAAACACCATATATTTT	CASSTGGSGNTIYF
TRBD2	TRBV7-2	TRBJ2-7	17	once	TGTGCCAGCAGCTTAGGACTAGCGGGCGGGAGGGGGGACGAGCAGTACTTC	CASSLGLAGGRGDEQYF
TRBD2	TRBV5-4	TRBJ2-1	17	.	TGTGCCAGCAGCTTAGCGCCGGGACTAGCGGGAGAGGGTGAGCAGTTCTTC	CASSLAPGLAGEGEQFF
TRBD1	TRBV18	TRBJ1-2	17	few	TGTGCCAGCTCACCAACATCCGGGACAGCAGCAGTCGGTGGCTACACCTTC	CASSPTSGTAAVGGYTF